These 13 T cell receptor beta chains were sequenced from one sample in a study of Graves' ophthalmopathy and Graves' hyperthyroidism. From RNA, the CDR3 regions of TCR beta chains were amplified and sequenced. HTBI-primed RT-PCR formed the first round, and a multiplex PCR formed the second. Using its own MiXCR run on the multiplex PCR reads, TCRdb lists one record per CDR3 protein. The sample has a few hundred thousand distinct CDR3 sequences, under 45% seen once; the top ten hold 3.5% to 5%. Sequencing was performed on peripheral blood or thyroid tissue (not recorded which). The source of these receptors is an adult man with Graves' hyperthyroidism.

The rearrangement uses TRBV12-5 and TRBJ1-5, with TRBD1 identical over 7 bases. V lost 3 bases to trimming and J lost 7 bases; unmatched junction nucleotides: 6. The CDR3 has 14 residues. From germline, CDR1 is LGHNT and CDR2 FRNRAP. In nucleotides, the CDR3 is TGTGCTAGTGGTTTCTCACAGGGGATACAGCCCCAGCATTTT. As protein: CASGFSQGIQPQHF.

The chain carries TRBV2 and TRBJ1-2; perhaps TRBD1 as D (5 bases). The germline V gene has CDR1 SNHLY and CDR2 FYNNEI. Deletions cut 2 bases from V and 1 base from J, with 8 bases between. The CDR3 runs to 14 residues. This CDR3 reads CASSEQGLNYGYTF. CDR3 nucleotide sequence: TGTGCCAGCAGTGAACAGGGCCTTAACTATGGCTACACCTTC. The full variable domain, completed using reference TRBV2 and TRBJ1-2, is EPEVTQTPSHQVTQMGQEVILRCVPISNHLYFYWYRQILGQKVEFLVSFYNNEISEKSEIFDDQFSVERPDGSNFTLKIRSTKLEDSAMYFCASSEQGLNYGYTFGSGTRLTVV.

This clonotype was observed at least ten times. This chain joins TRBV27 and TRBJ2-7, with D hard to call. This CDR3 is built from 14 residues. Germline CDR1 MNHEY, CDR2 SMNVEV (reference sequence). V was shortened by 5 bases and J by 0 bases, with 11 bases between the two germline ends. The CDR3: CASSLNRNSYEQYF. CDR3 coding DNA: TGTGCCAGCAGTCTCAACCGCAACTCCTACGAGCAGTACTTC.

Remarks on this clonotype: This sequence may be a read error, since a much larger clone differs from it by one base. V and J are TRBV9 and TRBJ1-5; unclear D gene. From germline, CDR1 is SGDLS and CDR2 YYNGEE. V was trimmed by 0 bases and J by 7 bases, leaving 11 bases between them. The CDR3 extends over 14 amino acids. CDR3 sequence reads: CASSVVRTGQPQHF. The CDR3 DNA is TGTGCCAGCAGCGTAGTAAGGACGGGACAGCCCCAGCATTTT.

The chain couples TRBV7-9 to TRBJ1-6; the match to TRBD1 covers 7 bases. Germline assignment: CDR1 SEHNR and CDR2 FQNEAQ (reference sequence). The CDR3 is 14 amino acids. The ends lost 0 bases at V and 10 bases at J; junction bases unmatched: 3. The CDR3 DNA reads TGTGCCAGCAGCTTAGCGACAGGGAGCTCACCCCTCCACTTT. It translates to CASSLATGSSPLHF.

The table lists this clonotype with many counts. The chain recombines TRBV20-1 with TRBJ1-2, with 10 positions matching TRBD1. This CDR3 has 13 amino acids. The V and J ends lost 5 bases and 4 bases, in that order; junction bases with no gene match: 4. Germline values: CDR1 DFQATT, CDR2 SNEGSKA (reference sequence). The CDR3: CSAPDRGVYGYTF. CDR3 DNA sequence: TGCAGTGCTCCGGACAGGGGGGTCTATGGCTACACCTTC.

This clonotype was recorded at least ten times. V and J are TRBV20-1 and TRBJ2-7; 10 nucleotides match TRBD1. The CDR3 runs to 16 residues. V lost 6 bases to trimming and J lost 0 bases; unmatched junction nucleotides: 11. Germline V CDR1 and CDR2: DFQATT, SNEGSKA (reference sequence). CDR3 nucleotides: TGCAGTGCAGGTGGGGGACAGGGGTTATCCTCCTACGAGCAGTACTTC. This encodes CSAGGGQGLSSYEQYF.

The chain recombines TRBV19 with TRBJ2-7; 13 bases are shared with TRBD2. The length of the CDR3 is 18 residues. V lost 4 bases, J lost 1 base, and 10 bases stayed unmatched. In germline, CDR1 is LNHDA, CDR2 SQIVND (reference sequence). The CDR3 DNA follows: TGTGCCAGTAGTAGCGGACTAGCGGGAGTTTTCTCTTCCTACGAGCAGTACTTC. This encodes CASSSGLAGVFSSYEQYF.

J is TRBJ1-5 and V is TRBV19, with D uncertain. V was clipped by 2 bases and J by 0 bases, with 14 bases between them. CDR1 and CDR2 (germline): LNHDA, SQIVND (reference sequence). The CDR3 extends over 17 amino acids. CDR3 protein: CASSISGRALSNQPQHF. In DNA, the CDR3 is TGTGCCAGTAGTATAAGTGGGAGGGCCCTTAGCAATCAGCCCCAGCATTTT.

This clonotype was recorded at least ten times. The rearrangement joins TRBV7-2 to TRBJ1-2; D possibly corresponds to TRBD1 (5 bases). Trimming removed 0 bases at V and 4 bases at J, with 6 bases between. This CDR3 region has 13 residues. Germline lookup yields CDR1 SGHTA and CDR2 FQGNSA. CDR3 residues: CASSLAGAYGYTF. In DNA, the CDR3 is TGTGCCAGCAGCTTAGCTGGGGCCTATGGCTACACCTTC. The whole variable domain, filled in from reference TRBV7-2 and TRBJ1-2, reads GAGVSQSPSNKVTEKGKDVELRCDPISGHTALYWYRQSLGQGLEFLIYFQGNSAPDKSGLPSDRFSAERTGGSVSTLTIQRTQQEDSAVYLCASSLAGAYGYTFGSGTRLTVV.

The chain couples TRBV10-3 to TRBJ2-7; 8 positions match TRBD1. CDR1 and CDR2 (germline): ENHRY, SYGVKD. The CDR3 runs 13 residues. V lost 10 bases, J lost 3 bases, and 8 bases stayed unmatched. The CDR3 protein is CANPGTGGYEQYF. The CDR3 DNA reads TGTGCCAACCCCGGGACAGGCGGCTACGAGCAGTACTTC.

This clonotype was seen only once. A much larger clone lies one base from this, so it may be a read error. The J gene is TRBJ2-5, the V gene TRBV19; D is perhaps TRBD2 (7 bases). V was pared by 3 bases and J by 12 bases, with 20 bases between. The CDR3 sequence is 14 residues long. The germline CDR1 and CDR2 sequences are LNHDA and SQIVND (reference sequence). Written as DNA, the CDR3 is TGTGCCAGTAGTATTGGGGCGGGGGCCGACGAGGAGTACTTC. It yields the protein CASSIGAGADEEYF.

J is TRBJ2-7 and V is TRBV12-3 or TRBV12-4, with 7 bases matching TRBD2. The CDR3 is made up of 15 amino acids. V lost 5 bases to trimming and J lost 2 bases; unmatched junction nucleotides: 9. The chain's CDR3 is CASSPPLAEPYEQYF. For the CDR3, the DNA is TGTGCCAGCAGTCCGCCGCTAGCGGAACCCTACGAGCAGTACTTC.